This T cell receptor (beta chain) comes out of a study of cytomegalovirus exposure and HLA in healthy donors. On the study more broadly: Around 86 million unique TCRs, all from HLA-typed donors, were included in an early release of the data. General study results and limits: Researchers reported from a later analysis that most CMV-associated TCR beta chains appeared HLA-restricted. Later analysis showed TCR association rates varying by HLA locus, highest for DRB1 and lowest for HLA-C. TCR beta V- and J-gene trimming, according to a later analysis, was linked to a missense DCLRE1C variant.

This clone was seen once. Its specificity is not known. This PCR relied on a set of 60 Vbeta primers and 13 Jbeta primers. The assay was immunoSEQ multiplex PCR, and TCRdb's table has in-frame clones only and misses some. The table has over 150,000 clones, 70% to 85% seen once. The CDR3 has 15 residues. J lost 4 bases, V lost 4 bases, and 7 bases had no gene match. Germline assignment: CDR1 KGHSH and CDR2 LQKENI. The source of this sequence is a man aged 25 to 45 in good health and CMV-seropositive. Sample: PBMCs. The V call is TRBV18, the J call TRBJ2-1; 7 bases fit TRBD1. The CDR3 DNA reads as TGTGCCAGCTCACAATCCGGGACAGATTACAATGAGCAGTTCTTC. Translating gives CASSQSGTDYNEQFF.